This T cell receptor (beta chain) was identified in a study of blood T cell repertoires in COVID-19. TCRdb's copy holds only in-frame clones and misses some; the assay was immunoSEQ multiplex PCR. Counted here are approximately 440,000 clones, about 92% occurring once; the ten biggest clones make up approximately 0.55%. Germline assignment: CDR1 LNHDA and CDR2 SQIVND (reference sequence). The V end was cut by 8 bases, the J end by 1 base, with 15 bases between. This CDR3 comprises 15 residues. The sequenced sample was PBMCs or T cells enriched from blood (not recorded which). The chain combines TRBV19 with TRBJ1-3, with D unclear. The receptor was derived from a man between 18 and 35 years old who had recovered from COVID-19. As DNA, the CDR3 is TGTGCCAGTGCCCGCGGCGCGGGGTCTGGAAACACCATATATTTT. Translating it yields CASARGAGSGNTIYF.